A selection of T cell receptor beta chains follows, all from one sample in a study of cytomegalovirus exposure and HLA in healthy donors. Only in-frame clones appear in the TCRdb table, and some are missing; sequencing was by immunoSEQ multiplex PCR. Found here are about 180,000 clones, 82% of them singletons; the top ten hold about 1.6%. The sample taken for sequencing was PBMCs. The receptors shown here come from a man aged 40-55 years in good health and CMV-seronegative. Each CDR3 is given with its conserved first and last residue. Fields, in order: J gene, clone size, D gene, V gene, CDR3 DNA, CDR3 protein. D genes are given only for firm matches. Size is omitted from some rows. Given values are once, few, many or a class for expanded clones.

j_call: TRBJ1-5; clone_size: .; d_call: TRBD1; v_call: TRBV7-2; cdr3_nt: TGTGCCAGCAGCCAGACAGGGGCCAGCAATCAGCCCCAGCATTTT; cdr3_aa: CASSQTGASNQPQHF
j_call: TRBJ2-2; clone_size: .; d_call: .; v_call: TRBV5-1; cdr3_nt: TGCGCCAGCAGCTACGGAGGGATTAAGACCGGGGAGCTGTTTTTT; cdr3_aa: CASSYGGIKTGELFF
j_call: TRBJ2-7; clone_size: .; d_call: TRBD2; v_call: TRBV7-2; cdr3_nt: TGTGCCAGCAGCCAGGGAGCGGGAGAGTACTACGAGCAGTACTTC; cdr3_aa: CASSQGAGEYYEQYF
j_call: TRBJ2-3; clone_size: .; d_call: .; v_call: TRBV9; cdr3_nt: TGTGCCAGCAGCTACCTTGGTAGAGGCGGGCCCACAGATACGCAGTATTTT; cdr3_aa: CASSYLGRGGPTDTQYF
j_call: TRBJ1-2; clone_size: .; d_call: .; v_call: TRBV4-2; cdr3_nt: TGTGCCAGCAGCCAAGGGGCAGGGGTCGGGTATGGCTACACCTTC; cdr3_aa: CASSQGAGVGYGYTF
j_call: TRBJ2-7; clone_size: .; d_call: TRBD2; v_call: TRBV19; cdr3_nt: TGTGCCAGTAGCAGCGGACTAGCGTTCTCCTACGAGCAGTACTTC; cdr3_aa: CASSSGLAFSYEQYF
j_call: TRBJ1-4; clone_size: .; d_call: .; v_call: TRBV7-8; cdr3_nt: TGTGCCAGCAGCTTAGCTGCAGGGGTCTCTAATGAAAAACTGTTTTTT; cdr3_aa: CASSLAAGVSNEKLFF
j_call: TRBJ2-7; clone_size: .; d_call: TRBD2; v_call: TRBV7-2; cdr3_nt: TGTGCCAGCAGTCAGGGACTAGCGGGAGGGCCCCACTTC; cdr3_aa: CASSQGLAGGPHF
j_call: TRBJ2-5; clone_size: .; d_call: TRBD2; v_call: TRBV4-1; cdr3_nt: TGCGCCAGCAGCCAAGGCCTGCGAACGGGGGGGCCCGGGGAGACCCAGTACTTC; cdr3_aa: CASSQGLRTGGPGETQYF
j_call: TRBJ1-1; clone_size: .; d_call: TRBD1; v_call: TRBV6-1; cdr3_nt: TGTGCCAGCAGTGCGACAGGGTACACTGAAGCTTTCTTT; cdr3_aa: CASSATGYTEAFF
j_call: TRBJ1-5; clone_size: few; d_call: TRBD1; v_call: TRBV7-2; cdr3_nt: TGTGCCAGCAGCTTGGACAGGAATCAGCCCCAGCATTTT; cdr3_aa: CASSLDRNQPQHF
j_call: TRBJ2-7; clone_size: .; d_call: .; v_call: TRBV28; cdr3_nt: TGTGCCAGCAGTTTGCAGCGGGCAGACTACGAGCAGTACTTC; cdr3_aa: CASSLQRADYEQYF
j_call: TRBJ2-5; clone_size: once; d_call: TRBD2; v_call: TRBV9; cdr3_nt: TGTGCCAGCAGCGTAGGGACTAGCGGGGGCCAAGAGACCCAGTACTTC; cdr3_aa: CASSVGTSGGQETQYF
j_call: TRBJ2-1; clone_size: .; d_call: TRBD2; v_call: TRBV6-4; cdr3_nt: TGTGCCAGCAGTGTTACTAGCGGGACTACAACTGAGCAGTTCTTC; cdr3_aa: CASSVTSGTTTEQFF
j_call: TRBJ1-2; clone_size: .; d_call: .; v_call: TRBV5-6; cdr3_nt: TGTGCCAGCAGCTTGAGTGGGAGGGAGGAATATGGCTACACCTTC; cdr3_aa: CASSLSGREEYGYTF
j_call: TRBJ1-3; clone_size: .; d_call: .; v_call: TRBV18; cdr3_nt: TGTGCCAGCTCCCTAACAAAGGAGAATGGAAACACCATATATTTT; cdr3_aa: CASSLTKENGNTIYF
j_call: TRBJ1-5; clone_size: .; d_call: .; v_call: TRBV19; cdr3_nt: TGTGCCAGTAGTATAACGGGCAATCAGCCCCAGCATTTT; cdr3_aa: CASSITGNQPQHF
j_call: TRBJ1-2; clone_size: .; d_call: TRBD1; v_call: TRBV7-2; cdr3_nt: TGTGCCAGCAGCTTGGGACAGGGGGGCTATGGCTACACCTTC; cdr3_aa: CASSLGQGGYGYTF
j_call: TRBJ2-5; clone_size: .; d_call: TRBD1; v_call: TRBV6-5; cdr3_nt: TGTGCCAGCAGCTCGGACAGGCCTCGGGGAGAGACCCAGTACTTC; cdr3_aa: CASSSDRPRGETQYF
j_call: TRBJ1-5; clone_size: .; d_call: TRBD1; v_call: TRBV9; cdr3_nt: TGTGCCAGCAGCGCCGGACAGGGGCATAGCAATCAGCCCCAGCATTTT; cdr3_aa: CASSAGQGHSNQPQHF
j_call: TRBJ2-7; clone_size: .; d_call: .; v_call: TRBV19; cdr3_nt: TGTGCCAGTAGTATTGGTGACGGGAGCACCGAGCAGTACTTC; cdr3_aa: CASSIGDGSTEQYF
j_call: TRBJ1-2; clone_size: .; d_call: TRBD1; v_call: TRBV7-9; cdr3_nt: TGTGCCAGCAGCCCGTCGGCAGGACAGGGGGCGCGTGGCTATGGCTACACCTTC; cdr3_aa: CASSPSAGQGARGYGYTF
j_call: TRBJ2-3; clone_size: .; d_call: TRBD2; v_call: TRBV5-1; cdr3_nt: TGCGCCAGCAGCTTTTCACTAGCGGGAGCGGATTTTACGCAGTATTTT; cdr3_aa: CASSFSLAGADFTQYF
j_call: TRBJ2-1; clone_size: .; d_call: .; v_call: TRBV28; cdr3_nt: TGTGCCAGCAGAACCGCCGGGATCCGCTTTAATGAGCAGTTCTTC; cdr3_aa: CASRTAGIRFNEQFF
j_call: TRBJ2-2; clone_size: .; d_call: TRBD1; v_call: TRBV18; cdr3_nt: TGTGCCAGCTCCCTAGGACAGGCGAACACCGGGGAGCTGTTTTTT; cdr3_aa: CASSLGQANTGELFF
j_call: TRBJ2-2; clone_size: .; d_call: .; v_call: TRBV6-5; cdr3_nt: TGTGCCAGCACCCAAGGGGGGAACACCGGGGAGCTGTTTTTT; cdr3_aa: CASTQGGNTGELFF
j_call: TRBJ2-1; clone_size: .; d_call: TRBD2; v_call: TRBV27; cdr3_nt: TGTGCCAGCAGTGGACTAGCGGGAGTTCATGAGCAGTTCTTC; cdr3_aa: CASSGLAGVHEQFF
j_call: TRBJ2-5; clone_size: .; d_call: TRBD2; v_call: TRBV7-3; cdr3_nt: TGTGCCAGCAGCCCAGGACTTCTTAGCGGGGGGTCGAGAGAGACCCAGTACTTC; cdr3_aa: CASSPGLLSGGSRETQYF
j_call: TRBJ1-2; clone_size: .; d_call: .; v_call: TRBV7-9; cdr3_nt: TGTGCCAGCAGCTTAAGGCGGGACTCCTACATTTATGGCTACACCTTC; cdr3_aa: CASSLRRDSYIYGYTF
j_call: TRBJ2-5; clone_size: .; d_call: TRBD2; v_call: TRBV15; cdr3_nt: TGTGCCACCAGCACTAGCGGGGGGGCCTCAGAGACCCAGTACTTC; cdr3_aa: CATSTSGGASETQYF
j_call: TRBJ1-5; clone_size: .; d_call: .; v_call: TRBV11-2; cdr3_nt: TGTGCCAGCAGCTTAGATCAGGGACAGCCCCAGCATTTT; cdr3_aa: CASSLDQGQPQHF
j_call: TRBJ2-4; clone_size: once; d_call: .; v_call: TRBV28; cdr3_nt: TGTGCCAGCAGTTTTGGGGGGACCGGCAAAAACATTCAGTACTTC; cdr3_aa: CASSFGGTGKNIQYF
j_call: TRBJ2-2; clone_size: .; d_call: .; v_call: TRBV4-3; cdr3_nt: TGCGCCAGCGCGATGGAGGGGAGGGGGGAGCTGTTTTTT; cdr3_aa: CASAMEGRGELFF
j_call: TRBJ2-5; clone_size: once; d_call: TRBD2; v_call: TRBV27; cdr3_nt: TGTGCCAGCAGTCTCGGACTAGCCAAGCAAGAGACCCAGTACTTC; cdr3_aa: CASSLGLAKQETQYF
j_call: TRBJ1-2; clone_size: .; d_call: .; v_call: TRBV7-9; cdr3_nt: TGTGCCAGCAGCTTCGAGGGACTGGGGATTAACTATGGCTACACCTTC; cdr3_aa: CASSFEGLGINYGYTF
j_call: TRBJ2-7; clone_size: .; d_call: TRBD2; v_call: TRBV4-2; cdr3_nt: TGTGCCAGCAGCCAAGAGAGCGGGGCCTACGAGCAGTACTTC; cdr3_aa: CASSQESGAYEQYF
j_call: TRBJ2-7; clone_size: few; d_call: .; v_call: TRBV7-2; cdr3_nt: TGTGCCAGCAGCTTAGCGGCGGGTGCGGGGTCCTACGAGCAGTACTTC; cdr3_aa: CASSLAAGAGSYEQYF
j_call: TRBJ2-4; clone_size: .; d_call: .; v_call: TRBV2; cdr3_nt: TGTGCCAGCAGTGTTACATCAAACATTCAGTACTTC; cdr3_aa: CASSVTSNIQYF
j_call: TRBJ1-2; clone_size: .; d_call: .; v_call: TRBV29-1; cdr3_nt: TGCAGCGTTGAACGACTAACAACAGGGCGCTATGGCTACACCTTC; cdr3_aa: CSVERLTTGRYGYTF
j_call: TRBJ1-2; clone_size: few; d_call: TRBD1; v_call: TRBV7-9; cdr3_nt: TGTTCCAGCAGCTTACCTGCTAACAGGGGGCCGGCCTATGGCTACACCTTC; cdr3_aa: CSSSLPANRGPAYGYTF
j_call: TRBJ1-1; clone_size: .; d_call: .; v_call: TRBV9; cdr3_nt: TGTGCCAGCAGCGTAGAGCAGGCTGGGACTGAAGCTTTCTTT; cdr3_aa: CASSVEQAGTEAFF
j_call: TRBJ2-5; clone_size: .; d_call: .; v_call: TRBV5-8; cdr3_nt: TGTGCCAGCAGCTTAGGCCAGGTTCAAGAGACCCAGTACTTC; cdr3_aa: CASSLGQVQETQYF
j_call: TRBJ2-7; clone_size: .; d_call: .; v_call: TRBV28; cdr3_nt: TGTGCCAGCAGTTTATCTCAGGGAAGCTCCTACGAGCAGTACTTC; cdr3_aa: CASSLSQGSSYEQYF
j_call: TRBJ1-1; clone_size: .; d_call: .; v_call: TRBV30; cdr3_nt: TGTGCCTGGAGCAACAAGATGAACACTGAAGCTTTCTTT; cdr3_aa: CAWSNKMNTEAFF
j_call: TRBJ1-5; clone_size: few; d_call: TRBD1; v_call: TRBV6-1; cdr3_nt: TGTGCCAGCAGCGGACAGGTTAACAATCAGCCCCAGCATTTT; cdr3_aa: CASSGQVNNQPQHF
j_call: TRBJ1-1; clone_size: few; d_call: .; v_call: TRBV4-1; cdr3_nt: TGCGCCAGCAGCCAAGATCGCGGCCGGCCCCCGACTGAAGCTTTCTTT; cdr3_aa: CASSQDRGRPPTEAFF
j_call: TRBJ1-1; clone_size: .; d_call: TRBD1; v_call: TRBV29-1; cdr3_nt: TGCAGCGTTGACCACGGACAGGGGACTGAAGCTTTCTTT; cdr3_aa: CSVDHGQGTEAFF
j_call: TRBJ1-1; clone_size: .; d_call: TRBD1; v_call: TRBV7-2; cdr3_nt: TGTGCCAGCAGCTTCGACAGGGGCACTGAAGCTTTCTTT; cdr3_aa: CASSFDRGTEAFF